The present T cell receptor beta chain was sequenced within a study of T cell changes during pregnancy in multiple sclerosis. Clones were read by immunoSEQ multiplex PCR, and TCRdb kept only the in-frame ones, dropping some. This table has over 45,000 clones, approximately 92% appearing once. V lost 6 bases to trimming and J lost 4 bases, with 12 bases between them. Germline-derived CDR1 and CDR2 are SGHAT and FQNNGV. CDR3 length equals 13 residues. This clone has only a few counts. V is TRBV11-2 and J is TRBJ1-1, with D unresolved. This TCR was recovered from a female donor with multiple sclerosis, enrolled in a pregnancy study. The sample was CD4+ T cells from peripheral blood mononuclear cells, taken after pregnancy. The CDR3 region is CASSREVTTEAFF. CDR3 bases: TGTGCCAGCAGTCGAGAGGTTACCACTGAAGCTTTCTTT.